This T cell receptor beta chain was retrieved from a study of control samples from healthy donors and cancer patients. This clone has a single count. Clones were sequenced by immunoSEQ multiplex PCR, and TCRdb holds only the in-frame ones, with some missing. The sample holds approximately 94,000 clones, about 88% seen once. V was shortened by 0 bases and J by 0 bases, with 11 bases between the two germline ends. The CDR3 has 16 residues. Per the germline V gene, CDR1 is SGHRS and CDR2 is YFSETQ. Material: blood. This receptor was identified in a woman aged 45-65 years in good health. The rearrangement links TRBV5-1 to TRBJ2-3, with D tentatively TRBD1 or TRBD2 (5 bases each). The CDR3 region is CASSLGGPPSTDTQYF. For the CDR3, the DNA is TGCGCCAGCAGCTTGGGGGGACCCCCGAGCACAGATACGCAGTATTTT.